Following are 3 T cell receptor beta chains from one sample sequenced in a study of T cells in Graves' hyperthyroidism and ophthalmopathy. The source material, RNA transcripts, was used to amplify TCR beta CDR3 regions. HTBI primers drove first-round RT-PCR of the TCR CDR3. TCRdb called the multiplex PCR reads again in MiXCR, with one record for every CDR3 protein. The sample lists over 300,000 distinct CDR3 sequences; about an eighth were seen once. The sequencing input was blood. These receptors were obtained from a woman aged 40 to 55 with Graves' ophthalmopathy.

The chain couples TRBV5-6 to TRBJ2-7; the D gene is possibly TRBD1 (5 bases). Trimming took 3 bases from V and 3 from J, leaving 13 bases between them. Germline loops: CDR1 SGHDT, CDR2 YYEEEE. The CDR3 has 14 amino acids. CDR3 in DNA: TGTGCCAGCAGCTCGTATGGGGCAGTCTACGAGCAGTACTTC. Protein sequence: CASSSYGAVYEQYF.

This clonotype was detected only a few times. The chain carries TRBV11-2 and TRBJ2-5; D might be TRBD2 (6 bases). This CDR3 has 15 residues. Per germline, CDR1 SGHAT and CDR2 FQNNGV. V gave up 0 bases and J gave up 1 base, with 9 bases separating them. The CDR3 region has the DNA TGTGCCAGCAGCTTAGATCGGGGAGGCCAAGAGACCCAGTACTTC. Translated, it gives CASSLDRGGQETQYF.

Only a few counts were recorded for this clonotype. The J gene is TRBJ1-5, the V gene TRBV18; 9 positions agree with TRBD1. V shed 6 bases, J shed 5 bases, and the junction held 5 bases outside the gene matches. CDR1 and CDR2 from the germline V gene are KGHSH and LQKENI. The CDR3 extends over 14 amino acids. The CDR3 reads CASSGTGSHQPQHF. CDR3 sequence (DNA): TGTGCCAGCTCGGGGACAGGGTCTCATCAGCCCCAGCATTTT.